The 28 T cell receptor beta chains reported below all come from one sample, sequenced in a study of blood T cell repertoires in COVID-19. Data came from immunoSEQ multiplex PCR; TCRdb stores just in-frame clones and leaves some out. The sample lists 200,000 to 300,000 clones, about 88% occurring once. Sequences were obtained from peripheral blood. Source of these receptors: a man younger than 40 with active or convalescent COVID-19.

The rearrangement links TRBV9 to TRBJ1-3; TRBD1 might be the D (6 bases). The CDR3 extends over 16 amino acids. The ends were cut back, 0 bases at V and 0 bases at J, with 10 bases in the middle. Germline V gives CDR1 SGDLS, CDR2 YYNGEE. The CDR3 coding sequence is TGTGCCAGCAGCGTAGGTGGGGGCTCCTCTGGAAACACCATATATTTT. Protein product: CASSVGGGSSGNTIYF.

This clone has only one observation. The chain employs TRBV2 and TRBJ1-2; maybe TRBD1 (6 bases). The CDR3 has 13 amino acids. Per the germline V gene, CDR1 is SNHLY and CDR2 is FYNNEI. V was shortened by 7 bases and J by 0 bases, with 9 bases between the two germline ends. CDR3 in DNA: TGTGCCAGCAAGGGGGAGACTAACTATGGCTACACCTTC. Translated, it gives CASKGETNYGYTF.

The V and J genes are TRBV27 and TRBJ2-2; 8 bases line up with TRBD1. The germline V gene has CDR1 MNHEY and CDR2 SMNVEV (reference sequence). This CDR3 is 16 amino acids long. Trimming removed 6 bases from V and 5 bases from J; junction bases left unmatched: 11. The CDR3, as DNA: TGTGCCAGCAGACAGGACAGGGTTGTTTTTACCGGGGAGCTGTTTTTT. It translates to CASRQDRVVFTGELFF.

The chain carries TRBV15 and TRBJ1-1, with TRBD1 matching 7 bases. This CDR3 has 18 amino acids. CDR1 is LNHNV, CDR2 YYDKDF, per germline (reference sequence). Trimming took 0 bases from V and 2 from J; bases not matched to a gene: 12. CDR3 nucleotide sequence: TGTGCCACCAGCAGAGATAGTGGGACAGCGGCGACTAACACTGAAGCTTTCTTT. This codes for CATSRDSGTAATNTEAFF.

In regard to this clone: The sample contains more than one DNA sequence encoding this CDR3. The chain combines TRBV7-8 with TRBJ1-6; D is perhaps TRBD1 (5 bases). There are 14 residues in the CDR3. Trimming stripped 3 bases from V and 9 bases from J, with 12 bases between. Germline CDR1 and CDR2: SGHVS and FQNEAQ. Here the CDR3 DNA reads TGTGCCAGCAGCTTGGAAGCCGGGGGTTCACCCCTCCACTTT. It codes for CASSLEAGGSPLHF. The whole variable domain, remainder taken from reference TRBV7-8 and TRBJ1-6, is GAGVSQSPRYKVAKRGQDVALRCDPISGHVSLFWYQQALGQGPEFLTYFQNEAQLDKSGLPSDRFFAERPEGSVSTLKIQRTQQEDSAVYLCASSLEAGGSPLHFGNGTRLTVT.

The V gene is TRBV30, the J gene TRBJ2-7, with D maybe TRBD2 (6 bases). The CDR3 extends over 14 amino acids. Trimming stripped 8 bases from V and 0 bases from J, with 17 bases between. Germline CDR1 GTSNPN, CDR2 SVGIG (reference sequence). The CDR3 spells CALMRGYPSYEQYF. The CDR3 DNA reads TGTGCCCTCATGCGGGGCTATCCCTCCTACGAGCAGTACTTC.

The chain combines TRBV4-2 with TRBJ1-6; D is ambiguous. V was cut by 0 bases and J by 0 bases, with 9 bases left in between. The CDR3 has 17 amino acids. Germline V gene sequence: CDR1 LGHNA, CDR2 YNFKEQ. CDR3 loop: CASSQDQKSSYNSPLHF. The CDR3 DNA follows: TGTGCCAGCAGCCAAGATCAGAAAAGCTCCTATAATTCACCCCTCCACTTT.

This clone was recorded once. The chain has TRBV18 and TRBJ1-5; TRBD1 is a possible D gene (6 bases). Per germline, CDR1 KGHSH and CDR2 LQKENI. V gave up 1 base and J gave up 0 bases, with 7 bases separating them. This CDR3 spans 15 amino acids. CDR3 DNA: TGTGCCAGCTCACCACGACAGGATAGCAATCAGCCCCAGCATTTT. It is translated as CASSPRQDSNQPQHF. The full variable domain, rest sourced from reference TRBV18 and TRBJ1-5, is NAGVMQNPRHLVRRRGQEARLRCSPMKGHSHVYWYRQLPEEGLKFMVYLQKENIIDESGMPKERFSAEFPKEGPSILRIQQVVRGDSAAYFCASSPRQDSNQPQHFGDGTRLSIL.

The rearrangement joins TRBV10-3 to TRBJ2-7; the D gene is possibly TRBD1 (5 bases). The CDR3 extends over 15 amino acids. CDR1 ENHRY and CDR2 SYGVKD come from the germline V gene. V lost 4 bases and J 0 bases, leaving 13 bases between the germline ends. CDR3 sequence (DNA): TGTGCCATCAGTGCGCGAGACAGAAACTCCTACGAGCAGTACTTC. Amino acid sequence: CAISARDRNSYEQYF.

This clone was recorded only once. V usage is TRBV11-2 and J usage is TRBJ2-1; 11 bases map to TRBD2. Trimming removed 1 base from V and 2 bases from J; junction bases left unmatched: 4. CDR1 is SGHAT, CDR2 FQNNGV, per germline. The CDR3 totals 17 residues. CDR3 nucleotide sequence: TGTGCCAGCAGCTTAGCCCTAGCGGGGGGACCCTACAATGAGCAGTTCTTC. Translation: CASSLALAGGPYNEQFF.

The chain employs TRBV7-9 and TRBJ2-7, with D perhaps matching TRBD1 (5 bases). The V and J ends lost 5 bases and 0 bases respectively, with 8 bases between them. Per germline, CDR1 SEHNR and CDR2 FQNEAQ (reference sequence). This CDR3 has 13 residues. CDR3 DNA: TGTGCCAGCAGCCCAGACAGCTCCTACGAGCAGTACTTC. Amino acid sequence: CASSPDSSYEQYF.

The chain couples TRBV3-1 (or the pseudogene TRBV3-2) to TRBJ2-5, with D perhaps matching TRBD1 (6 bases). Germline-derived CDR1 and CDR2 are LGHDT and YNNKEL (reference sequence). The CDR3 is 18 amino acids. The V gene lost 4 bases and the J gene lost 3 bases, with 24 bases spanning the gap. The CDR3, as DNA: TGTGCCAGCAGCCCGACGACCGCGCAGGGGTTTTTGGAAGAGACCCAGTACTTC. Translation gives CASSPTTAQGFLEETQYF.

This chain joins TRBV3-1 (or the pseudogene TRBV3-2) and TRBJ2-5; 9 nucleotides agree with TRBD2. J lost 3 bases, V lost 1 base, and 6 bases had no gene match. CDR1 and CDR2 from the germline V gene are LGHDT and YNNKEL (reference sequence). The CDR3 consists of 16 residues. DNA for the CDR3: TGTGCCAGCAGCCAAGTTGGACTAGCGAGAAAAGAGACCCAGTACTTC. Its protein product is CASSQVGLARKETQYF.

The J gene is TRBJ1-4, the V gene TRBV5-1, with D possibly being TRBD1 (5 bases). CDR3 size: 14 residues. The V end lost 6 bases, the J end lost 5 bases, and 14 bases lay between the germline ends. CDR1 and CDR2 from the germline V gene are SGHRS and YFSETQ. As DNA, the CDR3 is TGCGCCAGCAACTACGGGACTCAGAATGAAAAACTGTTTTTT. This translates into CASNYGTQNEKLFF. The full variable domain, its missing parts supplied by reference TRBV5-1 and TRBJ1-4, is KAGVTQTPRYLIKTRGQQVTLSCSPISGHRSVSWYQQTPGQGLQFLFEYFSETQRNKGNFPGRFSGRQFSNSRSEMNVSTLELGDSALYLCASNYGTQNEKLFFGSGTQLSVL.

The chain joins TRBV6-5 to TRBJ1-6, with D perhaps matching TRBD1 (6 bases). V lost 5 bases to trimming and J lost 7 bases, with 15 bases between them. Germline CDR1 reads MNHEY; CDR2 reads SVGAGI. The CDR3 totals 15 residues. CDR3 loop: CASSMDSRENSPLHF. CDR3 sequence (DNA): TGTGCCAGCAGTATGGACAGCAGAGAGAATTCACCCCTCCACTTT.

This clone was observed a single time. The chain has TRBV6-6 and TRBJ1-2; 8 nucleotides line up with TRBD1. The CDR3 contains 15 residues. V was clipped by 0 bases and J by 8 bases; unmatched bases: 8. Germline CDR1 is MNHNY and CDR2 is SVGAGI (reference sequence). CDR3 residues: CASSYSFSGGDGYTF. CDR3 bases: TGTGCCAGCAGTTACTCGTTTTCAGGGGGCGACGGCTACACCTTC.

The chain has TRBV7-2 and TRBJ2-3, with D maybe TRBD2 (6 bases). CDR3 length equals 15 residues. The germline gives CDR1 SGHTA, CDR2 FQGNSA. The ends were cut back, 3 bases at V and 2 bases at J, with 12 bases in the middle. The CDR3, as DNA: TGTGCCAGCAGCTTTTGGGGGGACGCCACAGATACGCAGTATTTT. It is translated as CASSFWGDATDTQYF.

The chain has TRBV11-3 and TRBJ2-7; 8 bases align to TRBD1. This CDR3 spans 17 amino acids. Germline CDR1 reads SGHNT; CDR2 reads YENEEA. The V and J ends lost 1 base and 3 bases, in that order; junction bases with no gene match: 11. CDR3: CASSLGGRQGKNYEQYF. For the CDR3, the DNA is TGTGCCAGCAGCTTAGGGGGGCGACAGGGGAAGAACTACGAGCAGTACTTC.

The table lists this clone with a few counts. The chain carries TRBV24-1 and TRBJ2-7; 9 bases are shared with TRBD1. The V segment lost 4 bases and the J segment 2 bases; nucleotides outside the gene matches: 11. The germline V gene encodes CDR1 KGHDR and CDR2 SFDVKD. This CDR3 comprises 17 residues. The CDR3 reads CATSEGIRDREPYEQYF. In nucleotides, the CDR3 is TGTGCCACCAGTGAAGGTATTCGGGACAGGGAGCCCTACGAGCAGTACTTC.

The J gene is TRBJ2-1, the V gene TRBV30, with D possibly matching TRBD1 (5 bases). Trimming took off 1 base at V and 3 bases at J, with 13 bases between the two ends. There are 15 residues in the CDR3. Germline CDR1 and CDR2: GTSNPN and SVGIG (reference sequence). This chain's CDR3 is CAWSAGHDFYNEQFF. CDR3 sequence (DNA): TGTGCCTGGAGTGCCGGACACGATTTCTACAATGAGCAGTTCTTC.

This chain connects TRBV7-2 to TRBJ2-2, with D uncertain. The ends were cut back, 5 bases at V and 0 bases at J, with 7 bases in the middle. Germline CDR1 is SGHTA and CDR2 is FQGNSA. The CDR3 is 14 amino acids. The CDR3 DNA is TGTGCCAGCAGCCCCGGTCCGAACACCGGGGAGCTGTTTTTT. Its translation: CASSPGPNTGELFF.

The gene calls are TRBV30 and TRBJ1-5; possibly TRBD1 for D (6 bases). The CDR3 length is 13 residues. CDR1 GTSNPN and CDR2 SVGIG come from the germline V gene (reference sequence). Trimming shortened V by 1 base and J by 6 bases, and 10 bases separated the two germline ends. The CDR3 sequence: CAWSARGPQPQHF. For the CDR3, the DNA is TGTGCCTGGAGTGCGCGGGGGCCTCAGCCCCAGCATTTT.

The DNA for the CDR3 is TGCGCCAGCAGCTTGAGCGGGCTCGTAGATACGCAGTATTTT. Protein product: CASSLSGLVDTQYF. This chain connects TRBV5-1 to TRBJ2-3; a possible D gene is TRBD2 (6 bases). The CDR3 runs 14 residues. The V end was cut by 1 base, the J end by 5 bases, with 11 bases between. Germline CDR1 is SGHRS and CDR2 is YFSETQ.

The chain is built from TRBV7-2 and TRBJ1-2, with D perhaps matching TRBD1 (5 bases). V was pared by 1 base and J by 4 bases, with 10 bases between. The germline V gene encodes CDR1 SGHTA and CDR2 FQGNSA. The CDR3 extends over 14 amino acids. For the CDR3, the DNA is TGTGCCAGCAGCTTAGGCACAGGTCCCTATGGCTACACCTTC. Its protein is CASSLGTGPYGYTF.

This chain uses TRBV30 with TRBJ2-1, with no clear D. V lost 1 base and J lost 7, with 11 bases in between. CDR1 and CDR2 (germline): GTSNPN, SVGIG (reference sequence). This CDR3 has 13 residues. CDR3 loop: CAWSGTVKNEQFF. CDR3 DNA sequence: TGTGCCTGGAGTGGAACAGTTAAGAATGAGCAGTTCTTC.

The chain is built from TRBV6-5 and TRBJ2-2; 8 positions match TRBD1. Germline V lookup: CDR1 MNHEY, CDR2 SVGAGI. V lost 6 bases and J lost 4; bases outside the gene matches: 7. The CDR3 sequence is 15 residues long. The CDR3 protein is CASSPGQGGTGELFF. Written as DNA, the CDR3 is TGTGCCAGCAGCCCAGGACAGGGAGGCACCGGGGAGCTGTTTTTT.

This rearrangement joins TRBV7-9 to TRBJ2-1; TRBD2 agrees at 7 bases. The V and J ends lost 5 bases and 4 bases, in that order; junction bases with no gene match: 8. Germline CDR1 and CDR2: SEHNR and FQNEAQ (reference sequence). This CDR3 contains 15 residues. The CDR3 sequence: CASSLREGLYNEQFF. CDR3 sequence (DNA): TGTGCCAGCAGCCTCAGGGAGGGGTTATACAATGAGCAGTTCTTC. The variable domain in full, completed from reference TRBV7-9 and TRBJ2-1, reads DTGVSQNPRHKITKRGQNVTFRCDPISEHNRLYWYRQTLGQGPEFLTYFQNEAQLEKSRLLSDRFSAERPKGSFSTLEIQRTEQGDSAMYLCASSLREGLYNEQFFGPGTRLTVL.

The rearrangement joins TRBV7-9 to TRBJ1-4; no reliable D call. V was clipped by 2 bases and J by 8 bases, with 18 bases between them. CDR1 SEHNR and CDR2 FQNEAQ come from the germline V gene (reference sequence). There are 16 residues in the CDR3. The CDR3 region is CASSLNEGSIHEKLFF. The CDR3 nucleotides read TGTGCCAGCAGCTTAAATGAGGGTTCAATTCACGAAAAACTGTTTTTT.